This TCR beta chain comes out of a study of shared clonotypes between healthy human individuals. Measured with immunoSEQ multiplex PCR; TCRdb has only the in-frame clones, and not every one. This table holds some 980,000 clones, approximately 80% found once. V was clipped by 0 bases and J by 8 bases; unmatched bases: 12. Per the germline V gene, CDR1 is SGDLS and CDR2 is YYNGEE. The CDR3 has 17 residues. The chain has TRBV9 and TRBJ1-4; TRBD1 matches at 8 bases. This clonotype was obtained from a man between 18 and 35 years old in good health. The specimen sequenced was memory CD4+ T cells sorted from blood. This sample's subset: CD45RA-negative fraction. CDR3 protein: CASSVGQGAWSYEKLFF. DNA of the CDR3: TGTGCCAGCAGCGTAGGCCAGGGGGCCTGGTCATACGAAAAACTGTTTTTT.